This T cell receptor (beta chain) emerged from a study of Graves' ophthalmopathy and Graves' hyperthyroidism (dated by TCRdb to the late 2010s). In the study overall: Peripheral blood was collected at initial diagnosis, before any treatment. The study used signatures of the TCR beta repertoire to tell Graves' ophthalmopathy apart from Graves' hyperthyroidism and to predict which patients would progress to ophthalmopathy. In total, 135 blood samples were TCR-sequenced: some 40 ophthalmopathy, some 72 hyperthyroidism and approximately 17 hyperthyroidism-to-ophthalmopathy patients. To explore V-J signatures that separate ophthalmopathy from hyperthyroidism, a discovery set of about a hundred patients was enrolled, consisting of 40 to 45 with ophthalmopathy and under 65 with stable hyperthyroidism. An independent validation cohort was composed of approximately 19 hyperthyroidism patients and some 16 patients who later progressed from hyperthyroidism to ophthalmopathy. In five or six hyperthyroidism patients, T-cell repertoires of thyroid tissue and blood were compared. Following sampling, methimazole starting at 30 mg daily was administered to hyperthyroidism patients, and high-dose intravenous methylprednisolone was administered to ophthalmopathy patients. The 75 to 100 discovery patients were randomly divided into training and test sets at a 7:3 ratio. Results the study describes overall, beyond this receptor: Sample size was not predetermined statistically, and investigators were not blinded to group allocation. In validation, the model predicted ophthalmopathy progression with about 70% sensitivity and about 73% specificity; more than ten predicted patients were CT-confirmed with GO in a median of approximately six months. Ophthalmopathy was separated from stable hyperthyroidism by the 13-signature model with 85% to 90% sensitivity and 81.08% specificity in cross-validation and with 80%/75% in the test set. Most of the expanded thyroid clonotypes with a frequency above 0.001 were also detected in blood, and it was suggested that the thyroid immune response may be reflected by blood repertoires.

The ophthalmopathy patients had moderately to severely active disease, with a Clinical Activity Score of 3 or higher, a NOSPECS grade of 4 or higher, and a disease duration of less than 3 months. Patients with other autoimmune diseases, uncontrolled infections, pregnancy or lactation were excluded from the study. Clinical symptoms, serum thyroxine, TRAb, thyroid ultrasound and orbital computed tomography were used for diagnosis. PBMCs were isolated from around 10 ml of fresh peripheral blood by Ficoll-Paque density gradient centrifugation. Trizol reagent was used to extract the total RNA, and its quality was then checked on an Agilent 2100 Bioanalyzer. For repertoire sequencing, TCR beta CDR3 regions were amplified from RNA transcripts. A first-round RT-PCR used HTBI primers with the Qiagen OneStep RT-PCR kit, followed by a second-round multiplex PCR, size selection and purification. The libraries underwent paired-end sequencing with 100 bp reads on an Illumina HiSeq2000. Per the original workflow: SOAPnuke was used to process the reads, removing any read that contained adapters or uncalled bases, had a mean Phred below 15, or lacked an exact match to the constant primer or identifier. High-quality paired reads were merged with COPE v1.2.5. Each unique nucleotide sequence was treated as a clonotype, and MiTCR v1.1 was used to align the clonotypes to the IMGT TRB V, D and J references. Analysis was restricted to V-J combinations with a frequency above 0.0001, which covered 99.2% of repertoires. A TCR clonal expansion and chaos score per V-J combination was defined as the ratio of F50 clonal expansion to chaos observed in the TCRdist matrix. Features were reduced by Welch's t-statistics and random forest to more than 10 V-J combinations, which fed a naive Bayes classifier. The Morisita-Horn index was used to measure how similar the thyroid and blood repertoires were. Starting from the raw public reads, TCRdb applied fastp trimming at Q25, assembled clones with MiXCR and retained in-frame beta chains. Every distinct CDR3 protein forms one entry, paired with its most common genes and DNA. TCRdb, not the original authors, processed these V and J calls. This sample lists approximately 210,000 distinct CDR3 sequences; just under 30% were detected once. The biggest ten clones account for 9.1% of the sample.

The CDR3 spans 14 residues, from the cysteine through the phenylalanine. The sequence is cut down to CDR3 DNA, 42 bases in frame from base 1. Compared with germline, V lacks 5 bases and J lacks 3 bases; bases without a gene match: 4. Per the germline V gene, ENHRY is the CDR1 and SYGVKD is the CDR2. Comments on this clonotype: Its antigen is not yet known. No much larger clonotype is one base removed from it; base qualities were not supplied.

The material sequenced was peripheral blood. The chain is made from TRBV10-3 and TRBJ1-5; TRBD1 matches 7 bases in the middle. The receptor was derived from a man aged 50 to 60 with Graves' ophthalmopathy. Donor details come from another sample of the same person, matched by shared clones. The CDR3 amino acid sequence is: CAISSGQHNQPQHF. The DNA is TGTGCCATCAGTTCGGGACAGCACAATCAGCCCCAGCATTTT.